The sequence of this T cell receptor (beta chain) was determined in a study of T cells expressing NK-cell markers. Study background: Repertoire data for TCR beta were derived from sorted T cells (CD3+CD56+NKG2C+, CD3+CD56+NKG2C- and CD3+CD56-NKG2C+). Overall study results and limits: Among CD8+ T cells from six donors, dominant NKG2C+ clonotypes accounted for roughly 1.0-7.0%. Whether expanded NKG2C+ T cell clones were HCMV-specific remained unclear.

Remarks on this clonotype: Its antigen is not identified.

TCRdb re-called the 5' RACE reads and shows each CDR3 protein once, DNA omitted. This sample's table has about 550,000 distinct CDR3 sequences. The CDR3 contains 15 residues. CDR1 SEHNR and CDR2 FQNEAQ come from the germline V gene (reference sequence). This TCR came from a man between 18 and 35 years old in good health. Sequencing was performed on blood T cells: a sorted CD56 or NKG2C T cell subset, CD4+ or CD8+ T cells, or bulk PBMC T cells (not recorded which). The chain has TRBV7-9 and TRBJ1-4. The chain's CDR3 is CASSLEGSTNEKLFF.